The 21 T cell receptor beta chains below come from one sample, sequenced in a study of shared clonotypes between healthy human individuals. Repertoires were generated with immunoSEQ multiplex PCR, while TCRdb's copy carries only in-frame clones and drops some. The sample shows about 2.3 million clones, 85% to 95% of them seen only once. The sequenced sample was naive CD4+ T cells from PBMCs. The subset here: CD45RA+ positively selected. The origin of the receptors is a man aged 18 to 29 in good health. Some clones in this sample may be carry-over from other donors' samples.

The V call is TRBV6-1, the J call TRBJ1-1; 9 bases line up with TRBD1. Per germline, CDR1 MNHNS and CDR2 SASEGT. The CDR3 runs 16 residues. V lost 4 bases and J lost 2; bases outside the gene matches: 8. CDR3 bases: TGTGCCAGCAGTGGGTCACAGGGGGCAGGCAACACTGAAGCTTTCTTT. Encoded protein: CASSGSQGAGNTEAFF.

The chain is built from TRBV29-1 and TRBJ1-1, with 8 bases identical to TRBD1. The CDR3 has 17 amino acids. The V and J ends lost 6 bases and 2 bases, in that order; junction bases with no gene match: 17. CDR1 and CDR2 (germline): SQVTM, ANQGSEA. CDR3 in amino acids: CSVVNLRSGGLNTEAFF. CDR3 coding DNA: TGCAGCGTGGTTAACCTTCGATCAGGGGGCCTTAACACTGAAGCTTTCTTT. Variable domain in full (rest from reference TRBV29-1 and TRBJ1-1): SAVISQKPSRDICQRGTSLTIQCQVDSQVTMMFWYRQQPGQSLTLIATANQGSEATYESGFVIDKFPISRPNLTFSTLTVSNMSPEDSSIYLCSVVNLRSGGLNTEAFFGQGTRLTVV.

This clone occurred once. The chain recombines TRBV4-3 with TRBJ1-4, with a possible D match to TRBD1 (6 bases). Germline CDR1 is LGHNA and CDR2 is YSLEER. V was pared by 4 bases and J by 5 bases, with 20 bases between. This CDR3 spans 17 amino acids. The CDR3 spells CASSPRGTSNRNEKLFF. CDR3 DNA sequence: TGCGCCAGCAGCCCAAGGGGGACATCGAATCGGAATGAAAAACTGTTTTTT.

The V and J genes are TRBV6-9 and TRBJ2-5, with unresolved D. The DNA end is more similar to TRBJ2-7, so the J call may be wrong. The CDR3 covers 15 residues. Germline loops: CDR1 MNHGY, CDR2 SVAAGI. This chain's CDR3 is CASDHHPEAFYEQYF. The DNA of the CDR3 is TGTGCCAGCGATCATCACCCCGAGGCGTTCTACGAGCAGTACTTC.

CDR3 amino acids: CASSPVAHNEKLFF. The DNA for the CDR3 is TGTGCCAGCAGCCCGGTGGCTCATAATGAAAAACTGTTTTTT. This chain connects TRBV7-9 to TRBJ1-4, with D hard to call. The CDR3 is made up of 14 amino acids. Germline V CDR1 and CDR2: SEHNR, FQNEAQ (reference sequence). V lost 5 bases and J lost 4, with 11 bases in between.

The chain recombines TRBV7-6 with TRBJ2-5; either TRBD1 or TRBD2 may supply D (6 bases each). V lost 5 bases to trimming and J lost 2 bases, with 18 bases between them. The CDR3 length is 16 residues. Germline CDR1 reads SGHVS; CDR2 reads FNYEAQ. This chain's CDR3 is CASSPATGARQETQYF. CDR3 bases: TGTGCCAGCAGCCCCGCTACGGGGGCGCGGCAAGAGACCCAGTACTTC.

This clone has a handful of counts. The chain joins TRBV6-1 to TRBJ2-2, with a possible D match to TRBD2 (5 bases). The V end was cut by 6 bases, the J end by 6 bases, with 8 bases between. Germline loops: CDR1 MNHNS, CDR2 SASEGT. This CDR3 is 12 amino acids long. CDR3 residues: CASRLAAGELFF. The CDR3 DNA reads TGTGCCAGCAGGCTAGCTGCCGGGGAGCTGTTTTTT.

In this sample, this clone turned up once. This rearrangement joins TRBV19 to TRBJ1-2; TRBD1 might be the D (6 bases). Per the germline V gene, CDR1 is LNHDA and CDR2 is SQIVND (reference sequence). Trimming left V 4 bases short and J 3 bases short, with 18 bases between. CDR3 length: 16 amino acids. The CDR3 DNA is TGTGCCAGTAGTACGAGTTACGGGGGGCTTGACTATGGCTACACCTTC. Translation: CASSTSYGGLDYGYTF.

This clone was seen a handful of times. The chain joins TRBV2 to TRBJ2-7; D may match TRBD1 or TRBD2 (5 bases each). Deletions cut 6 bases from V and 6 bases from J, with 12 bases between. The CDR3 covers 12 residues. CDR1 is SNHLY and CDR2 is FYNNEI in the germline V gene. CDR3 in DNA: TGTGCCAGCAGGCGCCCCGGGGCCGAGCAGTACTTC. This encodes CASRRPGAEQYF.

CDR3 in DNA: TGCGCCAGCAGCTTGGCTGGGCGGGCCACAGATACGCAGTATTTT. Translating it yields CASSLAGRATDTQYF. The chain joins TRBV5-1 to TRBJ2-3; TRBD2 is a possible D gene (5 bases). The CDR3 totals 15 residues. Trimming stripped 0 bases from V and 2 bases from J, with 10 bases between. The germline gives CDR1 SGHRS, CDR2 YFSETQ.

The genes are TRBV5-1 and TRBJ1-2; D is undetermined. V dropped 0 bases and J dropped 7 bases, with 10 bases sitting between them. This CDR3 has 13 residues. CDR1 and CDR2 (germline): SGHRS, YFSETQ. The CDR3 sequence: CASSLGGLAGYTF. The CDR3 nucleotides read TGCGCCAGCAGCTTGGGAGGGCTCGCTGGCTACACCTTC. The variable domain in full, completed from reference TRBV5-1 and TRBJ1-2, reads KAGVTQTPRYLIKTRGQQVTLSCSPISGHRSVSWYQQTPGQGLQFLFEYFSETQRNKGNFPGRFSGRQFSNSRSEMNVSTLELGDSALYLCASSLGGLAGYTFGSGTRLTVV.

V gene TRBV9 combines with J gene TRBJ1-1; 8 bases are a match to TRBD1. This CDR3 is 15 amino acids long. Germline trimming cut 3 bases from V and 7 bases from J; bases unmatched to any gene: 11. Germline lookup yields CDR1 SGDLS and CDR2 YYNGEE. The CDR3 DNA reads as TGTGCCAGCAGCGATTTCACCAGGGGGCGCGGTGAAGCTTTCTTT. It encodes CASSDFTRGRGEAFF.

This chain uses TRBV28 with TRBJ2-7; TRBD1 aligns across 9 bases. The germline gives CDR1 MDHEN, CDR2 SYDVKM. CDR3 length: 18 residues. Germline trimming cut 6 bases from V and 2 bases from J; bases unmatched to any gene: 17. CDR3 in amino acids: CASSPPTGGAGPPYEQYF. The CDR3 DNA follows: TGTGCCAGCAGCCCTCCAACAGGGGGCGCGGGCCCTCCCTACGAGCAGTACTTC.

The CDR3 DNA sequence: TGTGCCAGCAGTATCGACAGGGATCCATCCTACGAGCAGTACTTC. This gives the protein CASSIDRDPSYEQYF. This chain uses TRBV2 with TRBJ2-7; TRBD1 agrees at 7 bases. The CDR3 consists of 15 residues. V lost 5 bases and J lost 1; bases outside the gene matches: 8. Germline CDR1 is SNHLY and CDR2 is FYNNEI.

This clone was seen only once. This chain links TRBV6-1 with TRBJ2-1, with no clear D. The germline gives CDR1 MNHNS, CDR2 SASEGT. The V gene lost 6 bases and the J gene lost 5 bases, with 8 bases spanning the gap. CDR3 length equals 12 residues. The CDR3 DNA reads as TGTGCCAGCAGCCGGCCGGACAATGAGCAGTTCTTC. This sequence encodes CASSRPDNEQFF.

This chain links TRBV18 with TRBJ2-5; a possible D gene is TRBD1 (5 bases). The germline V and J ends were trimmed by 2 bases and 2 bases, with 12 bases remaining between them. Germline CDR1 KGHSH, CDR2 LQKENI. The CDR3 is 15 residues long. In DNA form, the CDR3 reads TGTGCCAGCTCACCATATTACAGGAGTCAAGAGACCCAGTACTTC. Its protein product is CASSPYYRSQETQYF.

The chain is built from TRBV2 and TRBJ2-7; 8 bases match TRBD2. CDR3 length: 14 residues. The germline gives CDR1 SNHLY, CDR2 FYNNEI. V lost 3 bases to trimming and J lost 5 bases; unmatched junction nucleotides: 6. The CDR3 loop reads CASSEGGRRNEQYF. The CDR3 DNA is TGTGCCAGCAGTGAGGGCGGGAGGAGGAACGAGCAGTACTTC.

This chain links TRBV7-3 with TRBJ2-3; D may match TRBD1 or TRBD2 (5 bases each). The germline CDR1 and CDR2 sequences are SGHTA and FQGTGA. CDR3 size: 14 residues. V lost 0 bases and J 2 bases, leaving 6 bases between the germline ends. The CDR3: CASSLTGPTDTQYF. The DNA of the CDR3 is TGTGCCAGCAGCTTAACGGGACCCACAGATACGCAGTATTTT.

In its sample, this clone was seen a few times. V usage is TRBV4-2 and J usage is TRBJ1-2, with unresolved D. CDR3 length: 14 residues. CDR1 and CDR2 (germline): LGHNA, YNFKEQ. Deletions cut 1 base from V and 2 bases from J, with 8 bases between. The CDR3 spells CASSQAAGNYGYTF. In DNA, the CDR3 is TGTGCCAGCAGCCAAGCTGCGGGAAACTATGGCTACACCTTC.

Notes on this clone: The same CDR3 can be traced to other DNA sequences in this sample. The CDR3 loop reads CASSFLAGAYNEQFF. CDR3 nucleotides: TGTGCCAGCAGTTTTCTAGCGGGAGCCTACAATGAGCAGTTCTTC. The rearrangement links TRBV27 to TRBJ2-1; 10 bases match TRBD2. CDR3 length: 15 amino acids. Germline V lookup: CDR1 MNHEY, CDR2 SMNVEV (reference sequence). Trimming cost V 3 bases and J 2 bases; bases outside gene matches: 1.

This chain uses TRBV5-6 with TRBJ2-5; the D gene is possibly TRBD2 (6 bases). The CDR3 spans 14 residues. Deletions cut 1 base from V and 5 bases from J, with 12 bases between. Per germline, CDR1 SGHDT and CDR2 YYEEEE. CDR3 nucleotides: TGTGCCAGCAGCTTGAATTTTGGGGGGGAGACCCAGTACTTC. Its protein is CASSLNFGGETQYF. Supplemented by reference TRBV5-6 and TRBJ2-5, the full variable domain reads DAGVTQSPTHLIKTRGQQVTLRCSPKSGHDTVSWYQQALGQGPQFIFQYYEEEERQRGNFPDRFSGHQFPNYSSELNVNALLLGDSALYLCASSLNFGGETQYFGPGTRLLVL.